The TCR beta chain described here comes from a study of T cell responses to AZD1222 COVID-19 vaccine. Study-level findings and limits: Vaccination with two AZD1222 doses was followed by a rise in Spike-specific TCR breadth and depth.

Points on this clone: As yet, its antigen is unknown.

Germline CDR1 reads LNHDA; CDR2 reads SQIVND (reference sequence). The CDR3 runs to 13 residues. V was shortened by 1 base and J by 6 bases, with 7 bases between the two germline ends. Some clones are missing from TCRdb's copy, which holds only in-frame ones; the method was immunoSEQ multiplex PCR. Here the sample spans 180,000 or so clones, just over 90% being singletons. The chain uses TRBV19 and TRBJ2-1; no definite D call. This TCR was recovered from an adult who received the AZD1222 COVID-19 vaccine. Sequences were derived from peripheral blood, sampled 28 days after the second AZD1222 dose. The CDR3 DNA sequence: TGTGCCAGTAGTATAGGAAGGTCCAATGAGCAGTTCTTC. It translates to CASSIGRSNEQFF.